Following are 21 T cell receptor beta chains from one sample sequenced in a study of tumor and adjacent non-tumor tissue in lung cancer. No cell sorting was done before RNA was extracted from the tissue. This non-tumor lung sample came from over 3 cm beyond the tumor edge. TCRbeta libraries were built with three rounds of nested PCR, modified from ARM-PCR. Via MiXCR, TCRdb re-called the multiplex PCR reads, giving one row per CDR3 protein. In the table there are some 80,000 distinct CDR3 sequences, approximately 73% of which are singletons. What was sequenced was distant non-tumor lung tissue. The source is a woman aged 50 to 65 with non-small cell lung cancer.

Worth noting for this clonotype: This CDR3 is missing its conserved last phenylalanine or tryptophan, likely due to a read error. The genes are TRBV11-3 and TRBJ2-7, with D unresolved. The V end lost 5 bases, the J end lost 6 bases, and 20 bases lay between the germline ends. The CDR3 is 15 residues long. Germline V gene data show CDR1 as SGHNT and CDR2 as YENEEA. CDR3 sequence: CASSPLEVVGCEQYL. As DNA, the CDR3 is TGTGCCAGCAGCCCCCTTGAAGTAGTAGGGTGCGAGCAGTACCTC.

This clonotype was observed at least ten times. The genes are TRBV6-1 and TRBJ2-7, with TRBD2 matching 7 bases. CDR3 size: 16 residues. V shed 5 bases and J 3 bases; nucleotides not matched to a gene: 13. Germline V gives CDR1 MNHNS, CDR2 SASEGT. The CDR3: CASSPVVAGGNYEQYF. CDR3 nucleotides: TGTGCCAGCAGTCCCGTTGTAGCGGGCGGGAACTACGAGCAGTACTTC.

The J gene is TRBJ2-1, the V gene TRBV7-2, with a weak D call TRBD2 (6 bases). The germline gives CDR1 SGHTA, CDR2 FQGNSA. V was trimmed by 5 bases and J by 0 bases, leaving 14 bases between them. The CDR3 totals 16 residues. This chain's CDR3 is CASSPQLAISYNEQFF. In nucleotides, the CDR3 is TGTGCCAGCAGCCCACAACTAGCAATCTCCTACAATGAGCAGTTCTTC.

The CDR3 spells CASSPEARHSYEQYF. The CDR3 bases are TGCGCCAGCAGCCCAGAGGCTCGGCATTCCTACGAGCAGTACTTC. The chain recombines TRBV4-1 with TRBJ2-7, with D hard to call. This CDR3 is 15 amino acids long. CDR1 is MGHRA and CDR2 is YSYEKL in the germline V gene. Trimming cost V 4 bases and J 1 base, with 14 bases left between them.

Concerning this clonotype: One end of the junction fails to match germline, which may point to a read error. V gene TRBV6-1 combines with J gene TRBJ1-2, with D hard to call. CDR3 length equals 12 residues. CDR1 is MNHNS, CDR2 SASEGT, per germline. The CDR3 coding sequence is TGTGCCAGCAGTGAAATCGGATATGACTACAGCTTC. Encoded protein: CASSEIGYDYSF.

Note on this clonotype: A junction boundary mismatches the germline segment, possibly from a read error. This chain uses TRBV6-1 with TRBJ1-2, with 7 bases aligning to TRBD1. Germline lookup yields CDR1 MNHNS and CDR2 SASEGT. This CDR3 comprises 15 residues. CDR3 bases: TGTACCAGCAGTGAAAGCGAACAGGGGAACTATGGCTACACCTTC. This translates into CTSSESEQGNYGYTF.

On this clonotype itself: A junction boundary mismatches the germline segment, possibly from a read error. The chain recombines TRBV20-1 with TRBJ2-3, with 11 bases matching TRBD2. The CDR3 loop spans 17 amino acids. The germline V gene has CDR1 DFQATT and CDR2 SNEGSKA (reference sequence). Written as DNA, the CDR3 is TGCAGTGCACCCTCGTGGATCGGGACTAGCGGCACATATACGCAGTATTTT. It specifies CSAPSWIGTSGTYTQYF.

The count of this clonotype is one. This sequence joins TRBV5-1 and TRBJ2-7, with a possible D match to TRBD1 (6 bases). Germline V gene lookup returns CDR1 SGHRS and CDR2 YFSETQ. Trimming shortened V by 2 bases and J by 2 bases, and 11 bases separated the two germline ends. CDR3 size: 14 residues. The CDR3: CASSFRSGAYEQYF. In DNA, the CDR3 is TGCGCCAGCAGCTTTAGGTCAGGGGCCTACGAGCAGTACTTC.

Note on this clonotype: This clone may be a read error of a much larger clone one base away. The conserved closing phenylalanine or tryptophan is absent in this CDR3, likely reflecting a read error. This chain joins TRBV6-4 and TRBJ2-1; no firm D call. Germline V gives CDR1 MRHNA, CDR2 SNTAGT. V lost 0 bases and J lost 9, with 15 bases in between. The CDR3 is 15 amino acids. This CDR3 reads CASSDSPELAGEQFL. The CDR3 region has the DNA TGTGCCAGCAGTGACTCGCCAGAGCTGGCAGGTGAGCAGTTCTTA.

In regard to this clonotype: This may stem from a read error, because a much larger clone lies one nucleotide away. The chain links TRBV11-2 to TRBJ1-6; 9 bases are shared with TRBD1. Losses at the gene ends were 5 bases for V and 11 bases for J; bases not matched to a gene: 10. The germline V gene encodes CDR1 SGHAT and CDR2 FQNNGV. The CDR3 consists of 15 residues. CDR3 in amino acids: CASSPTTGGRPPLHF. The CDR3 region has the DNA TGTGCCAGCAGCCCGACGACAGGGGGACGGCCACCCCTCCACTTT.

This clonotype was observed a few times. The V call is TRBV20-1, the J call TRBJ2-3; the D call may be TRBD1 or TRBD2 (6 bases each). Germline assignment: CDR1 DFQATT and CDR2 SNEGSKA (reference sequence). CDR3 length: 14 residues. V was shortened by 3 bases and J by 2 bases, with 12 bases between the two germline ends. In DNA form, the CDR3 reads TGCAGTGCTAGTATTGCGGGACACACAGATACGCAGTATTTT. It yields the protein CSASIAGHTDTQYF.

Turning to this clonotype: Possible read error: a much larger clone is one base away. The rearrangement uses TRBV6-5 and TRBJ2-5; D tentatively reads TRBD1 or TRBD2 (7 bases each). Germline lookup yields CDR1 MNHEY and CDR2 SVGAGI. The CDR3 consists of 16 residues. Here the CDR3 DNA reads TGTGTCAGCAGTTATAATACCCCAGGGGGAGGGGAGACCCAGTACTTC. Its protein is CVSSYNTPGGGETQYF.

Many counts were recorded for this clonotype. The gene calls are TRBV6-6 and TRBJ2-2, with D perhaps matching TRBD2 (7 bases). The CDR3 spans 14 residues. CDR1 MNHNY and CDR2 SVGAGI come from the germline V gene (reference sequence). Trimming left V 8 bases short and J 3 bases short, with 13 bases between. The CDR3 nucleotides are TGTGCCAGCGGCGGGGGCGATGACACCGGGGAGCTGTTTTTT. It encodes CASGGGDDTGELFF.

The sample holds many counts of this clonotype. The chain joins TRBV24-1 to TRBJ2-7; 11 bases line up with TRBD1. There are 16 residues in the CDR3. The V gene's germline CDR1 is KGHDR and CDR2 SFDVKD. The V segment lost 4 bases and the J segment 0 bases; nucleotides outside the gene matches: 4. CDR3 sequence (DNA): TGTGCCACCAGTGAGCCTGGGACAGGGGGCTCCTACGAGCAGTACTTC. Translation: CATSEPGTGGSYEQYF.

A note on this clonotype: The conserved final phenylalanine or tryptophan is absent from the CDR3, which likely points to a read error. The V call is TRBV11-2, the J call TRBJ2-7, with D perhaps matching TRBD1 (5 bases). Trimming left V 7 bases short and J 2 bases short, with 15 bases between. The CDR3 is made up of 14 amino acids. Germline CDR1 reads SGHAT; CDR2 reads FQNNGV. The CDR3: CASNVTDTTYEQYS. The CDR3 nucleotides are TGTGCCAGCAACGTGACGGACACTACCTACGAGCAGTACTCC.

The chain uses TRBV5-4 and TRBJ2-3; weak D call: TRBD2 (6 bases). Trimming stripped 2 bases from V and 0 bases from J, with 16 bases between. CDR3 length equals 17 residues. The V gene's germline CDR1 is SGHNT and CDR2 YYREEE (reference sequence). CDR3 loop: CASSFESLRGSTDTQYF. CDR3 nucleotides: TGTGCCAGCAGCTTCGAATCTCTGCGGGGTAGCACAGATACGCAGTATTTT.

The gene calls are TRBV6-2 or TRBV6-3 and TRBJ1-1; D is undetermined. Germline values: CDR1 MNHEY, CDR2 SVGEGT. The V end was cut by 10 bases, the J end by 0 bases, with 15 bases between. CDR3 length equals 14 residues. Here the CDR3 DNA reads TGTGCCAACAGATCGACATGGATGAACACTGAAGCTTTCTTT. It encodes CANRSTWMNTEAFF.

On this clonotype itself: A read error may account for a junction end that differs from germline. The V call is TRBV6-5, the J call TRBJ1-4; 9 nucleotides line up with TRBD1. Germline lookup yields CDR1 MNHEY and CDR2 SVGAGI. The CDR3 consists of 19 residues. The DNA of the CDR3 is TGTGTCAGCAGTGACGGAGGGTCGAGGACAGGGGCAACTAATGAAAAACTGTTTTTT. This gives the protein CVSSDGGSRTGATNEKLFF.

V is TRBV11-2 and J is TRBJ2-1, with 8 bases aligning to TRBD2. CDR1 SGHAT and CDR2 FQNNGV come from the germline V gene. The V gene end was trimmed by 3 bases and the J gene end by 2 bases; junction bases not matched to a gene: 9. This CDR3 is built from 17 residues. This chain's CDR3 is CASSLATSVRTYNEQFF. DNA of the CDR3: TGTGCCAGCAGCTTGGCGACTAGCGTGAGAACCTACAATGAGCAGTTCTTC.

About this clonotype: Germline and junction disagree at one end, which may indicate a read error. The V call is TRBV12-3 or TRBV12-4, the J call TRBJ2-1; TRBD2 agrees at 9 bases. The CDR3 is 15 amino acids. The CDR3 protein is CAIMLIAGAENEQSF. For the CDR3, the DNA is TGTGCCATCATGCTAATAGCGGGGGCGGAGAATGAGCAGTCCTTC.

This clonotype has a single count. One junction end disagrees with the germline gene, perhaps due to a read error. The chain joins TRBV29-1 to TRBJ2-7; 8 nucleotides line up with TRBD1. The CDR3 contains 13 residues. CDR1 SQVTM and CDR2 ANQGSEA come from the germline V gene. The CDR3 loop is CSVAARQGIEQYF. The CDR3 nucleotides are TGCAGTGTTGCGGCGAGACAGGGGATCGAGCAGTATTTC.